This T cell receptor beta chain is drawn from a study of beta chain features in type 1 diabetes. This CDR3 spans 13 amino acids. The V end was cut by 3 bases, the J end by 7 bases, with 10 bases between. Germline V lookup: CDR1 MNHNS, CDR2 SASEGT. Every sorted population was more than 98% pure. Every isolated RNA sample was fully reverse transcribed, so sequencing captured expressed TCRB transcripts. Clones were read by immunoSEQ multiplex PCR, and TCRdb kept only the in-frame ones, dropping some. The sample includes 25,000 or so clones, approximately 70% of them seen just once. Study observations and caveats: The study found moderately but significantly shorter TCRB CDR3s in all four CD4+ subsets of Type 1 diabetes patients.

Turning to this clone: What it binds is not known.

The genes are TRBV6-1 and TRBJ1-5; possibly TRBD1 for D (6 bases). The sequence was collected from a middle-aged woman in good health. Input material: Tregs from blood. The CDR3 loop is CASSDRGGQPQHF. The CDR3 coding sequence is TGTGCCAGCAGTGACCGGGGGGGCCAGCCCCAGCATTTT.